A single T cell receptor (beta chain) is shown here with its context. Its antigen is as yet unknown. The sample belongs to a study of cytomegalovirus exposure and HLA in healthy donors. Study findings and constraints: The authors assumed roughly uniform sequencing depth across donors for presence/absence analyses.

Both 60 Vbeta primers and 13 Jbeta primers went into the PCR. Sequenced by immunoSEQ multiplex PCR; TCRdb stores in-frame clones only, minus some. The table has 80,000 to 95,000 clones, about 80% seen once; the top ten hold around 6%. This CDR3 spans 15 amino acids. Germline CDR1 reads MNHEY; CDR2 reads SVGAGI. V dropped 2 bases and J dropped 3 bases, with 8 bases sitting between them. Material: PBMCs. J is TRBJ2-6 and V is TRBV6-5; the D is unclear. The sequence came from a female donor in good health and CMV-seronegative. The CDR3 bases are TGTGCCAGCAGTTACGGGCAGTTTGGGGCCAACGTCCTGACTTTC. Translated, it gives CASSYGQFGANVLTF.